A single TCR beta chain is shown here with its context. Antigen: not known. V was trimmed by 4 bases and J by 4 bases, leaving 13 bases between them. The CDR3 length is 15 residues. Germline V CDR1 and CDR2: SGHVS, FNYEAQ. This entry comes from a study of blood T cells in healthy people across ages. General observations from the study: Strongly correlated with naive T cell percentage was TCR beta diversity. Unsorted PBMC input precluded a conclusive naive versus antigen-experienced comparison.

A J-beta primer mix and a sample-barcoded 5' primer were used in a second PCR of roughly 7 to 12 cycles. TCRdb passed the 5' RACE reads through MiXCR, listing each CDR3 protein once. The sample contains roughly 500,000 distinct CDR3 sequences, 25% to 30% of which appear only once. Sequencing input: blood. The sequence was collected from a woman aged 70-85 years in good health. J is TRBJ1-4 and V is TRBV7-6, with D unclear. The CDR3 reads CASSSQSSGNEKLFF. The CDR3 DNA follows: TGTGCCAGCAGCTCCCAAAGTTCCGGTAATGAAAAACTGTTTTTT.